This record concerns one TCR beta chain sequence. This sample was taken from a study of blood T cell repertoires in COVID-19. TCRdb keeps only in-frame clones here, not all; method: immunoSEQ multiplex PCR. The sample has around 150,000 clones, roughly 80% seen once. Sequencing was carried out using peripheral blood. This clonotype originated in a woman aged 80 or older with acute or convalescent COVID-19.

The CDR3 DNA follows: TGTGCCAGCTCACCCCAAAGCGGCTACGAGCAGTACTTC. Protein product: CASSPQSGYEQYF. The chain couples TRBV18 to TRBJ2-7, with TRBD2 as a possible D gene (5 bases). The germline gives CDR1 KGHSH, CDR2 LQKENI. V was pared by 3 bases and J by 3 bases, with 9 bases between. This CDR3 region has 13 residues.